What follows describes a single TCR beta chain. Its target is not known. In germline, CDR1 is MGHDK, CDR2 SYGVNS. With 2 bases removed from V and 9 bases from J, the gap between germline ends came to 10 bases. The length of the CDR3 is 12 residues. The data were obtained in a study of beta chain features in type 1 diabetes. Study-wide results and caveats: Shortening that was moderate but significant affected the TCRB CDR3s of Type 1 diabetes patients in all four CD4+ subsets.

Expressed TCRB transcripts were sequenced because the isolated RNA had all been reverse transcribed beforehand. TCRdb's copy holds only in-frame clones and misses some; the assay was immunoSEQ multiplex PCR. The table lists hundreds of thousands of clones, over 13% of them singletons. The receptor comes from a man aged 18 to 29 with type 1 diabetes. The sequencing input was naive CD4+ T cells from blood. This chain connects TRBV25-1 to TRBJ1-1; D may be TRBD1 (6 bases). CDR3 coding DNA: TGTGCCAGCAGTGAAGTCCAGGGGCAAGCTTTCTTT. Protein: CASSEVQGQAFF.